Listed below are T cell receptor beta chains from one sample, sequenced in a study of cytomegalovirus exposure and HLA in healthy donors. Sequencing used immunoSEQ multiplex PCR; TCRdb keeps in-frame clones, though not all of them. Of approximately 150,000 clones detected, roughly four fifths appear once; the ten largest clones hold about 10%. The sequencing sample was made of PBMCs. The receptors here all came from a man between 45 and 60 years old in good health and CMV-seropositive. Both conserved end residues are part of each CDR3. Each record gives: J gene, D gene, V gene, clone size, CDR3 DNA, CDR3 protein. The D gene is left open where the match is weak. Clone size is stated in some rows and not others, as once, few, many or a class when expanded.

TRBJ2-7,TRBD2,TRBV7-2,NA,TGTGCCAGCACCCAAGATAGCGGGAGGGACGAGCAGTACTTC,CASTQDSGRDEQYF
TRBJ1-5,NA,TRBV7-2,NA,TGTGCCAGCAGCTTGGACGGGAGGGCAAATCAGCCCCAGCATTTT,CASSLDGRANQPQHF
TRBJ2-3,TRBD2,TRBV7-9,few,TGTGCCAGCAGCTTTCATAGCGGGAGGTCCTCAGATACGCAGTATTTT,CASSFHSGRSSDTQYF
TRBJ1-1,NA,TRBV6-1,NA,TGTGCCAGCAGTGAGTACAGTACGAACACTGAAGCTTTCTTT,CASSEYSTNTEAFF
TRBJ1-5,NA,TRBV19,NA,TGTGCCAGTGCAAGGAGGGTTAGCAATCAGCCCCAGCATTTT,CASARRVSNQPQHF
TRBJ2-5,TRBD2,TRBV6-5,NA,TGTGCCAGCAGTTTACTGCGGGGGGGCGAAGAGACCCAGTACTTC,CASSLLRGGEETQYF
TRBJ1-2,NA,TRBV19,NA,TGTGCCAGTAGTATGTACAGGGCCTATGGCTACACCTTC,CASSMYRAYGYTF
TRBJ1-4,NA,TRBV6-1,NA,TGTGCCAGCAGTGAACAGACAACTAATGAAAAACTGTTTTTT,CASSEQTTNEKLFF
TRBJ2-5,NA,TRBV5-6,NA,TGTGCCAGCAGCTTGCCCGAGGTGGGTGGAGTGTACTTC,CASSLPEVGGVYF
TRBJ2-7,NA,TRBV15,NA,TGTGCCACCAGCATTGAAACGGGGGTCTACGAGCAGTACTTC,CATSIETGVYEQYF
TRBJ1-3,TRBD1,TRBV7-9,NA,TGTGCCAGCAGCTTAGAGGGGGCGGACGGAAACACCATATATTTT,CASSLEGADGNTIYF
TRBJ1-5,TRBD1,TRBV19,NA,TGTGCCAGTAATCCCGGACAGGTGTACAATCAGCCCCAGCATTTT,CASNPGQVYNQPQHF
TRBJ2-7,TRBD2,TRBV18,few,TGTGCCAGCTCACCACCGTCAGCGGGAGTTTACGAGCAGTACTTC,CASSPPSAGVYEQYF
TRBJ2-2,TRBD2,TRBV29-1,once,TGCACCCTGACTAGCGGGAGGTTAACCGGGGAGCTGTTTTTT,CTLTSGRLTGELFF
TRBJ2-1,NA,TRBV6-5,NA,TGTGCCAGCAGTGAAAGAGGGCTCTACAATGAGCAGTTCTTC,CASSERGLYNEQFF